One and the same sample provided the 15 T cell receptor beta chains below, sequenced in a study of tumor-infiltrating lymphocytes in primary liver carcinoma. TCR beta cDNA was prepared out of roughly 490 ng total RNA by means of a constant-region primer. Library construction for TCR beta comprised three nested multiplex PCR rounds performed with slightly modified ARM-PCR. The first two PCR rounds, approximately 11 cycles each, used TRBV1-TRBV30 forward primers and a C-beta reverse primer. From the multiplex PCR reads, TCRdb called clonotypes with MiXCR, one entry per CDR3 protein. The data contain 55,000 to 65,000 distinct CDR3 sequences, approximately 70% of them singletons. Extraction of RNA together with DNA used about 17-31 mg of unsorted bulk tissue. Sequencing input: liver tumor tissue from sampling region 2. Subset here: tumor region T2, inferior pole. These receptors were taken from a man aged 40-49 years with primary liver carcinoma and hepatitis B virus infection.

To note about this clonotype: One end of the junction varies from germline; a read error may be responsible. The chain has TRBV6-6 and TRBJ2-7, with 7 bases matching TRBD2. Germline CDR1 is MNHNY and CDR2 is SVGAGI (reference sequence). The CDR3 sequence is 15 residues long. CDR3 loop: CTSSSSREVPYEEYF. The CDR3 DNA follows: TGTACCAGCAGTTCTAGCCGGGAGGTCCCCTACGAGGAGTACTTC.

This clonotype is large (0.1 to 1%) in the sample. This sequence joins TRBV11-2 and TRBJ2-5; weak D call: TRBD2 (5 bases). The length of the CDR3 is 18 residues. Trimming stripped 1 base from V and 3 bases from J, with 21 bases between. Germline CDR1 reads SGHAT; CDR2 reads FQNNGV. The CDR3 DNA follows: TGTGCCAGCAGCTTAGCGAGGCTAGCCCTGGGAAAAAAAGAGACCCAGTACTTC. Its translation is CASSLARLALGKKETQYF.

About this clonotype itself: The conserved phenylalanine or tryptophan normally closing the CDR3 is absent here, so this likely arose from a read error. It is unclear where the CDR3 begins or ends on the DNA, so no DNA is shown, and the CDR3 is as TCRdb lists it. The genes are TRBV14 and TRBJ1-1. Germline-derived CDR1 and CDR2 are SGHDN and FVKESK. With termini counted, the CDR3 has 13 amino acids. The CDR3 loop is CASSQGVSHKAFL.

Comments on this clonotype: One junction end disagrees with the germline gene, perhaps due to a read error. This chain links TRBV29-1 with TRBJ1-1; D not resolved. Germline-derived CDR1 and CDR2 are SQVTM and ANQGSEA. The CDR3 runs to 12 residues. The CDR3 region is CIVVGVITEAFF. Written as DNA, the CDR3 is TGCATCGTTGTGGGAGTGATCACTGAAGCTTTCTTT.

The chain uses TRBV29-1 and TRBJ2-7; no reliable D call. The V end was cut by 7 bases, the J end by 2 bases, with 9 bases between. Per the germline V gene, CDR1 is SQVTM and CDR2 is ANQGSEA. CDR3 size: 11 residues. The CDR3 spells CSGRVAYEQYF. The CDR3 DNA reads TGCAGCGGAAGGGTTGCCTACGAGCAGTACTTC.

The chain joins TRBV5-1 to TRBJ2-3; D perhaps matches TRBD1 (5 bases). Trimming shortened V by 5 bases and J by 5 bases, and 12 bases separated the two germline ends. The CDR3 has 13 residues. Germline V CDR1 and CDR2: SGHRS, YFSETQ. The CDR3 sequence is CASRGAGLDTQYF. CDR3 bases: TGCGCCAGCAGGGGCGCAGGGCTAGATACGCAGTATTTT.

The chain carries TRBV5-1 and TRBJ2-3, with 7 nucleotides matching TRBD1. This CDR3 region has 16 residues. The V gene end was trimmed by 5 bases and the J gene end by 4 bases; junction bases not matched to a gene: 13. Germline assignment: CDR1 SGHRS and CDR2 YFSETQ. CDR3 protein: CASRLGSGGVPDTQYF. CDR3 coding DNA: TGCGCCAGCAGGCTGGGCTCAGGGGGAGTTCCAGATACGCAGTATTTT.

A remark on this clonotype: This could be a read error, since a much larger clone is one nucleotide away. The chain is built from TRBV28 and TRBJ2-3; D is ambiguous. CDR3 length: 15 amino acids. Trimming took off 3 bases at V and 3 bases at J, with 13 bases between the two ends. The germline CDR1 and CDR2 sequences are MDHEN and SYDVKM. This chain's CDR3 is CASSLSTELTDTQYF. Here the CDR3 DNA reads TGTGCCAGCAGTTTGTCGACGGAGTTAACAGATACGCAGTATTTT.

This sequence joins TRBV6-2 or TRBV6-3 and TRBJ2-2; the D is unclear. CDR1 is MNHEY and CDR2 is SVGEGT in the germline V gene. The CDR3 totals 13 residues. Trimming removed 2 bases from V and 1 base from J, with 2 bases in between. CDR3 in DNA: TGTGCCAGCAGTTACCTGAACACCGGGGAGCTGTTTTTT. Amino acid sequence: CASSYLNTGELFF.

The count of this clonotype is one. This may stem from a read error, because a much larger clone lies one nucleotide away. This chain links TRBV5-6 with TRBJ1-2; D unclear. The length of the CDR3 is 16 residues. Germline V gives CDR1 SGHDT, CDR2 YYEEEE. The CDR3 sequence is CASSLAADPANYGHTF. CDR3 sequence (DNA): TGTGCCAGCAGCTTGGCTGCCGATCCAGCTAACTATGGCCACACCTTC.

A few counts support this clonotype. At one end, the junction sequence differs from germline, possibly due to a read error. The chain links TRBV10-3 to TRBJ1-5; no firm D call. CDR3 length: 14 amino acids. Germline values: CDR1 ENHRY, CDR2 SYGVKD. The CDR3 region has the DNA TGTGCAGTCAGTGAGTATGAGGGCGATCAGCTCCAGCATTTT. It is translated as CAVSEYEGDQLQHF.

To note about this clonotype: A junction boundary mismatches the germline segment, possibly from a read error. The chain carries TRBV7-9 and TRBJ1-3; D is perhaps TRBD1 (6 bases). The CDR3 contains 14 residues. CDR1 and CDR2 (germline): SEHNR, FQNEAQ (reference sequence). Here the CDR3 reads CTSSLTGDLNTIYF. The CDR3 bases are TGTACCAGCAGCTTGACAGGAGATCTAAACACCATATATTTT.

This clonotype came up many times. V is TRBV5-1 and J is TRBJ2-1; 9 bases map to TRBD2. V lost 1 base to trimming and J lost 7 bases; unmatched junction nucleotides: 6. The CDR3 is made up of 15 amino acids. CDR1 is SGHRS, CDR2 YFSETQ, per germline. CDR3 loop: CASSLSVAGANEQFF. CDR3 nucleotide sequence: TGCGCCAGCAGCTTGAGTGTAGCGGGAGCTAATGAGCAGTTCTTC.

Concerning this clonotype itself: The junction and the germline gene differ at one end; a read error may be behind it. The CDR3 sequence is CASRLGDRDLEAFF. CDR3 DNA sequence: TGCGCCAGCCGCTTGGGGGACAGAGACCTTGAAGCTTTCTTT. V and J are TRBV5-1 and TRBJ1-1; 7 bases align to TRBD1. CDR3 length equals 14 residues. Germline V gene sequence: CDR1 SGHRS, CDR2 YFSETQ.

CDR3 coding DNA: TGTGCCAGCAGCCTAACGACTAGCGGGAGGGCCGGCTCTGAGACCCAGTACTTC. This translates into CASSLTTSGRAGSETQYF. This sequence joins TRBV4-2 and TRBJ2-5, with TRBD2 matching over 14 bases. This CDR3 region has 18 residues. The V and J ends lost 4 bases and 5 bases, in that order; junction bases with no gene match: 12. Germline V gene sequence: CDR1 LGHNA, CDR2 YNFKEQ.